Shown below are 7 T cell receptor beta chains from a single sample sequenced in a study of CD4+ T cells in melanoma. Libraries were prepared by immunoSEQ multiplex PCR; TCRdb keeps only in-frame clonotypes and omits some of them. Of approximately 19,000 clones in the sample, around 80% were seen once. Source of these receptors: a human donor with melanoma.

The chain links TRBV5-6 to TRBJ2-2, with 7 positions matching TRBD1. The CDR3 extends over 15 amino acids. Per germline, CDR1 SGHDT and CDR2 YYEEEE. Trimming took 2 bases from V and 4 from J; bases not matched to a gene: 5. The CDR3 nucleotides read TGTGCCAGCAGCTTCCGGGACAGATCCACCGGGGAGCTGTTTTTT. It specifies CASSFRDRSTGELFF.

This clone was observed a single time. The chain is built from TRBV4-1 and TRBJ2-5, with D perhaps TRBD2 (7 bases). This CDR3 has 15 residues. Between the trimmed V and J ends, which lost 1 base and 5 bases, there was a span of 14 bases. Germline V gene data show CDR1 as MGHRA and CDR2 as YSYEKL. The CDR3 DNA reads TGCGCCAGCAGCCAAGGGGGAGGGCAGGGGGAGACCCAGTACTTC. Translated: CASSQGGGQGETQYF.

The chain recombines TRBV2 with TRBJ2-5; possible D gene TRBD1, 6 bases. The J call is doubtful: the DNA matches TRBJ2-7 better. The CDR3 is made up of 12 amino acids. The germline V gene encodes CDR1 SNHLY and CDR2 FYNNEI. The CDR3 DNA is TGTGCCAGCAGTGTACAGGGCTACGAGCAGTACTTC. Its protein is CASSVQGYEQYF.

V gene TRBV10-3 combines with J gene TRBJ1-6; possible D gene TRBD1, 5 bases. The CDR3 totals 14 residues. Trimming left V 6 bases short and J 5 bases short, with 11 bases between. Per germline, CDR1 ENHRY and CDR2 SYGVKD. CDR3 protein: CAISGAGNNSPLHF. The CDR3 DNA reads TGTGCCATCAGCGGAGCAGGGAATAATTCACCCCTCCACTTT.

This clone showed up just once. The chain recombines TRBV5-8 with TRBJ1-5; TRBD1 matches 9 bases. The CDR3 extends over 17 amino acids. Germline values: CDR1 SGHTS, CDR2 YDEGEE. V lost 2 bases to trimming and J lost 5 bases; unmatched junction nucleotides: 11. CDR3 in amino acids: CASSFGAGTGWDQPQHF. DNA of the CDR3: TGTGCCAGCAGCTTCGGGGCCGGGACAGGGTGGGATCAGCCCCAGCATTTT. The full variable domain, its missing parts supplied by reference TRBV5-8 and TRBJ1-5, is EAGVTQSPTHLIKTRGQQATLRCSPISGHTSVYWYQQALGLGLQFLLWYDEGEERNRGNFPPRFSGRQFPNYSSELNVNALELEDSALYLCASSFGAGTGWDQPQHFGDGTRLSIL.

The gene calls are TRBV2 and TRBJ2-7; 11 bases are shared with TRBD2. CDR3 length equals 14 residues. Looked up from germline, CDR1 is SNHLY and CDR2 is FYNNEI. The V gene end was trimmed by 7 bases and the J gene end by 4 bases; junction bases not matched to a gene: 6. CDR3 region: CASTHSGGGYEQYF. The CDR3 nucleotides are TGTGCCAGCACGCATAGCGGGGGGGGTTACGAGCAGTACTTC.

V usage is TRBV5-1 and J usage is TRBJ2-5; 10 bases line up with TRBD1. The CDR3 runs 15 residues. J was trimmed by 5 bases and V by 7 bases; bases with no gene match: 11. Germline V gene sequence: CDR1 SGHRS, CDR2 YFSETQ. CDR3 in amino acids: CASAQTGGDSETQYF. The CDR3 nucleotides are TGCGCCAGCGCTCAGACAGGGGGCGATTCTGAGACCCAGTACTTC.